This T cell receptor (beta chain) was sequenced during a study of T cell repertoires in cytomegalovirus infection. In TCRdb, the reads were re-called with MiXCR into one record per CDR3 protein. The sample holds roughly 240,000 distinct CDR3 sequences, 6.5% seen once. The V segment lost 5 bases and the J segment 5 bases; nucleotides outside the gene matches: 8. Germline loops: CDR1 SGHTA, CDR2 FQGNSA. The CDR3 is 14 amino acids. This clonotype was recorded many times. The chain joins TRBV7-2 to TRBJ1-1, with 7 bases identical to TRBD1. The specimen was PBMCs. The sequence was collected from a human donor in good health (CMV status not recorded). Some clones in this sample may be carry-over from other donors' samples. In DNA, the CDR3 is TGTGCCAGCAGCCCTCGACAGGGATGGACTGAAGCTTTCTTT. It translates to CASSPRQGWTEAFF.